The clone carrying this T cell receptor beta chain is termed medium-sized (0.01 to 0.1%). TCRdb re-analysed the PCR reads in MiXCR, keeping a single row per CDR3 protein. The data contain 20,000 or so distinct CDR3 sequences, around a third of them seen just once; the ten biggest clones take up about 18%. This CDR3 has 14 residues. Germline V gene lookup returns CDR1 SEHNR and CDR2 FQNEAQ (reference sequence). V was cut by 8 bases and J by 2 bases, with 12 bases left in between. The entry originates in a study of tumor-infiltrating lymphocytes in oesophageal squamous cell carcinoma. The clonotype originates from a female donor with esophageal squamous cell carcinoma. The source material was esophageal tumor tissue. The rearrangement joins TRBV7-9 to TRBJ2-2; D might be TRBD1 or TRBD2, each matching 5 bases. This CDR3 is CASLGTANTGELFF. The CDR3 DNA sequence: TGTGCCAGCTTAGGGACGGCCAACACCGGGGAGCTGTTTTTT. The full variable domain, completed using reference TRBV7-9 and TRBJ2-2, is DTGVSQNPRHKITKRGQNVTFRCDPISEHNRLYWYRQTLGQGPEFLTYFQNEAQLEKSRLLSDRFSAERPKGSFSTLEIQRTEQGDSAMYLCASLGTANTGELFFGEGSRLTVL.